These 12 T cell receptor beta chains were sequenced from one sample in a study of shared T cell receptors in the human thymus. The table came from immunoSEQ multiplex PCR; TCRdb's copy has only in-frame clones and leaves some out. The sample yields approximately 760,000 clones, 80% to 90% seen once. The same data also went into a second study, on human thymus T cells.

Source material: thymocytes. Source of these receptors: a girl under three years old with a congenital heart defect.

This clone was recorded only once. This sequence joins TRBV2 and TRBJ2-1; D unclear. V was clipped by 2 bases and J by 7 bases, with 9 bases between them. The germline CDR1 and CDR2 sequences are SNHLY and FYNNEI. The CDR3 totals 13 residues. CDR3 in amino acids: CASSEYTVNEQFF. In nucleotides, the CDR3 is TGTGCCAGCAGTGAATACACAGTTAATGAGCAGTTCTTC.

CDR3 bases: TGTGCCAGCAGTTTGACTAGCGGGGGGGCCGCAGATACGCAGTATTTT. Translating it yields CASSLTSGGAADTQYF. The chain links TRBV6-5 to TRBJ2-3; 14 positions match TRBD2. This CDR3 has 16 amino acids. The junction had 4 bases not matched to a gene; V was cut back by 4 bases and J by 4 bases. The germline V gene encodes CDR1 MNHEY and CDR2 SVGAGI.

The CDR3 DNA reads TGTGCCAGCAGGGGGGCCGGGCAGATCAGCAATCAGCCCCAGCATTTT. As protein: CASRGAGQISNQPQHF. This rearrangement joins TRBV27 to TRBJ1-5; D is possibly TRBD1 (6 bases). Deletions cut 6 bases from V and 1 base from J, with 16 bases between. The CDR3 is 16 residues long. Germline V gene sequence: CDR1 MNHEY, CDR2 SMNVEV (reference sequence).

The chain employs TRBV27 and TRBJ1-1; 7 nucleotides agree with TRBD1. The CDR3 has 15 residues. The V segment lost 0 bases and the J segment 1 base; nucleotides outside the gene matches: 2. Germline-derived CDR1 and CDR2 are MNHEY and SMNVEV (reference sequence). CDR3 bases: TGTGCCAGCAGTTTATCCCAGGGGGGGAACACTGAAGCTTTCTTT. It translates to CASSLSQGGNTEAFF.

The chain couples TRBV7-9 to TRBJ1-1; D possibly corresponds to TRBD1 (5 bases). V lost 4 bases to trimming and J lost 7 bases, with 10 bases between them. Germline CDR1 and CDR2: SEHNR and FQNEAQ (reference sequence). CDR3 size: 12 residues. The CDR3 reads CASSSLGVEAFF. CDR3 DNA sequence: TGTGCCAGCAGCTCCTTAGGGGTTGAAGCTTTCTTT.

CDR3 amino acids: CASSLGRTGGADSPLHF. The CDR3 DNA is TGTGCCAGCAGCCTCGGTAGGACAGGGGGCGCGGATTCACCCCTCCACTTT. This chain connects TRBV13 to TRBJ1-6; 11 nucleotides align to TRBD1. Trimming at V came to 5 bases and at J to 8 bases, leaving 11 bases not matched to a gene. This CDR3 is 17 amino acids long. In germline, CDR1 is PRHDT, CDR2 FYEKMQ (reference sequence).

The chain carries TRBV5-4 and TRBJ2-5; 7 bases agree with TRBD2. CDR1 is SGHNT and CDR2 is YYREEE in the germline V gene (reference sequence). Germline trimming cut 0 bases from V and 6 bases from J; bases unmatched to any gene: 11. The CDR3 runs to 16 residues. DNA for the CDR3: TGTGCCAGCAGCTTGGTGGCCAGCGGGGCCGGGAAGACCCAGTACTTC. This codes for CASSLVASGAGKTQYF.

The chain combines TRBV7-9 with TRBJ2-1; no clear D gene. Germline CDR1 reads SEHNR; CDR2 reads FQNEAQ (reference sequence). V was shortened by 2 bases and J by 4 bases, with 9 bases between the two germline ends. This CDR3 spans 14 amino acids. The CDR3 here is CASSLSPRYNEQFF. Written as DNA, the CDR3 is TGTGCCAGCAGCTTAAGTCCCAGATACAATGAGCAGTTCTTC.

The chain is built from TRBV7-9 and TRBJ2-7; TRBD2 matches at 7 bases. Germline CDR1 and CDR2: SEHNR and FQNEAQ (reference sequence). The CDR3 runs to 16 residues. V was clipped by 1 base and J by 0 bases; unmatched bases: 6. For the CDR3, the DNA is TGTGCCAGCAGCTTAGGTTTCGCGGGGGACTCCTACGAGCAGTACTTC. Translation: CASSLGFAGDSYEQYF.

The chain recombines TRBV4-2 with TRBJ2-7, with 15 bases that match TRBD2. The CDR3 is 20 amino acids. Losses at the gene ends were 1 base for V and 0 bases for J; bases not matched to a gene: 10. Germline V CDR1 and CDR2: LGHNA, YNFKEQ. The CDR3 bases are TGTGCCAGCAGCCAAGGGACTAGCGGGGGGGCTAAACCTCTCTCCTACGAGCAGTACTTC. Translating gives CASSQGTSGGAKPLSYEQYF.

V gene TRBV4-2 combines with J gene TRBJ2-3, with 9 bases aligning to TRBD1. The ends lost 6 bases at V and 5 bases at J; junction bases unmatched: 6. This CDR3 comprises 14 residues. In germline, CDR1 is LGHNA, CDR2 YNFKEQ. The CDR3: CASRGDREIDTQYF. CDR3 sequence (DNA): TGTGCCAGCAGGGGGGACAGGGAGATAGATACGCAGTATTTT.

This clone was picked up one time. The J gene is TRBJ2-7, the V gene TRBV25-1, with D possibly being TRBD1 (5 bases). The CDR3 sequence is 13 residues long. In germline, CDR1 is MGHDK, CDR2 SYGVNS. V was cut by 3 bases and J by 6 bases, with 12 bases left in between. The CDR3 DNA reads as TGTGCCAGCAGTGAGAAAAGCAGGGTCGAGCAGTACTTC. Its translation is CASSEKSRVEQYF.